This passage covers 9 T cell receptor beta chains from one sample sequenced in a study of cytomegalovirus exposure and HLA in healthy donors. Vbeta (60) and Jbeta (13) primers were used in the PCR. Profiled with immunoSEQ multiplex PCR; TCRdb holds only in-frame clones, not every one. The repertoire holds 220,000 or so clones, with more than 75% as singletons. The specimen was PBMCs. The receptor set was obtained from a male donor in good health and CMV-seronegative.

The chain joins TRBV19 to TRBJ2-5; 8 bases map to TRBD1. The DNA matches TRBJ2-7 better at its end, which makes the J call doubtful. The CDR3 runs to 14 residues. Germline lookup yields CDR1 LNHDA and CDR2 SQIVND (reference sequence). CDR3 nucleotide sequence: TGTGCCAGTAGTCGAGGGACAGGAGACTACGAGCAGTACTTC. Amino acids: CASSRGTGDYEQYF.

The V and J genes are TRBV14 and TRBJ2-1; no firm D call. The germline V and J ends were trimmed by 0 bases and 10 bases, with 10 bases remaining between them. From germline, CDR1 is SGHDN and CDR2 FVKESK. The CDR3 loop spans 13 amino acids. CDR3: CASSQDLLGEQFF. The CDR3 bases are TGTGCCAGCAGCCAAGATCTGCTCGGGGAGCAGTTCTTC.

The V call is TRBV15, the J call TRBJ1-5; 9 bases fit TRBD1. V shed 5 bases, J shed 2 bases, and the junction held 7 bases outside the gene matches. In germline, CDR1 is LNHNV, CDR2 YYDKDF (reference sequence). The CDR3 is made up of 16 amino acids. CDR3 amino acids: CATSGWTGEGNQPQHF. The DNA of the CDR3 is TGTGCCACCAGCGGATGGACAGGGGAGGGCAATCAGCCCCAGCATTTT.

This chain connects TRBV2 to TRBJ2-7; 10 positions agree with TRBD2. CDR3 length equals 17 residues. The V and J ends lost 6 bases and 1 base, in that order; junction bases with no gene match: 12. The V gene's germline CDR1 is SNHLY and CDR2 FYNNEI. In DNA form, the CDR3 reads TGTGCCAGCAGCCCTCGTCTCCAACTAGCGGGATCCTACGAGCAGTACTTC. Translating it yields CASSPRLQLAGSYEQYF.

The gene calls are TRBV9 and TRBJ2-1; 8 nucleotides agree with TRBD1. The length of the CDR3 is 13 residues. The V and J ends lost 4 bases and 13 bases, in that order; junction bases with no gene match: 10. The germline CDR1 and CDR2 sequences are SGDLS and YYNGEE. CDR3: CASSPRQGALQFF. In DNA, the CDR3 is TGTGCCAGCAGCCCGCGGCAGGGGGCGCTCCAGTTCTTC.

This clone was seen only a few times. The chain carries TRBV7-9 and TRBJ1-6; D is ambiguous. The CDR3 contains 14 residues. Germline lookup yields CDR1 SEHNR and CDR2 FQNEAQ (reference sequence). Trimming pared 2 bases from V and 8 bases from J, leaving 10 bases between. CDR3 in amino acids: CASSLPRRDSPLHF. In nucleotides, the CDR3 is TGTGCCAGCAGCTTACCGAGGCGCGATTCACCCCTCCACTTT.

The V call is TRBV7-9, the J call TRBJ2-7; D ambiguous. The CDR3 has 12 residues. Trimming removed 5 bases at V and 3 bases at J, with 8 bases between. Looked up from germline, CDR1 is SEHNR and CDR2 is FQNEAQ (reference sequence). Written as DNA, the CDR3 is TGTGCCAGCAGCCCCCTAAGCTACGAGCAGTACTTC. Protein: CASSPLSYEQYF.

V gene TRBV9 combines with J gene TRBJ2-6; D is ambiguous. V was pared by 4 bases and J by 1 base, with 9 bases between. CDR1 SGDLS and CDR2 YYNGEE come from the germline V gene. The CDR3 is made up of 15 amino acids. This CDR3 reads CASSPLVSGANVLTF. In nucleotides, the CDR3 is TGTGCCAGCAGCCCTCTTGTATCTGGGGCCAACGTCCTGACTTTC.

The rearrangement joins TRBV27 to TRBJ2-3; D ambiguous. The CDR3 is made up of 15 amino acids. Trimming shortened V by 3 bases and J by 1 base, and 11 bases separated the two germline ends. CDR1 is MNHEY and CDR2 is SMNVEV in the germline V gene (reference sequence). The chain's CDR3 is CASSLSPSGTDTQYF. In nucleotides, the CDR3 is TGTGCCAGCAGTTTGTCGCCCTCGGGCACAGATACGCAGTATTTT.